Each of the 11 T cell receptor beta chains below was sequenced from the same sample in a study of shared clonotypes between healthy human individuals. Naive CD8 cells lacked CD45RO and underwent positive selection for CCR7, leaving out terminally differentiated effector memory CD45RA+ cells. The data were produced by immunoSEQ multiplex PCR, yet TCRdb's version contains in-frame clones alone and is incomplete. The sample carries hundreds of thousands of clones, more than 85% recorded once. The sample was naive CD8+ T cells sorted from blood. The receptor set was obtained from a man aged 25 to 40 in good health.

This chain joins TRBV5-3 and TRBJ2-3; 10 bases map to TRBD1. TRBV5-3 is known as an ORF, though its function is uncertain. V trimming: 4 bases; J trimming: 3 bases; junction bases outside the gene matches: 11. The CDR3 consists of 17 residues. CDR3 in DNA: TGTGCCAGAAGCACCTCCTCGACAGGGGGCGGTACAGATACGCAGTATTTT. Amino acids: CARSTSSTGGGTDTQYF.

In this sample, this clone turned up once. The gene calls are TRBV11-2 and TRBJ2-7; D is ambiguous. This CDR3 region has 18 residues. Trimming shortened V by 0 bases and J by 0 bases, and 18 bases separated the two germline ends. From germline, CDR1 is SGHAT and CDR2 FQNNGV. CDR3 amino acids: CASSLDLPRADPSYEQYF. In DNA, the CDR3 is TGTGCCAGCAGCTTAGATCTGCCCCGGGCGGACCCCTCCTACGAGCAGTACTTC.

J is TRBJ2-7 and V is TRBV7-6; D uncertain. CDR3 length: 14 residues. Trimming shortened V by 5 bases and J by 0 bases, and 11 bases separated the two germline ends. Germline V lookup: CDR1 SGHVS, CDR2 FNYEAQ. CDR3 residues: CASSDLTRSYEQYF. The CDR3 DNA follows: TGTGCCAGCAGCGACTTGACCCGCTCCTACGAGCAGTACTTC.

The chain couples TRBV15 to TRBJ2-6; TRBD1 aligns across 8 bases. The trim removed 1 base at V and 0 bases at J, leaving 11 bases unmatched. CDR3 length: 20 residues. Germline V gene sequence: CDR1 LNHNV, CDR2 YYDKDF (reference sequence). CDR3 loop: CATSRARGTGRFSGANVLTF. In DNA, the CDR3 is TGTGCCACCAGCAGAGCTCGAGGGACAGGTCGTTTCTCTGGGGCCAACGTCCTGACTTTC.

The chain has TRBV2 and TRBJ2-1, with D possibly being TRBD1 (5 bases). From germline, CDR1 is SNHLY and CDR2 FYNNEI. This CDR3 has 10 amino acids. V shed 8 bases and J shed 10 bases, with 9 bases lying between them. CDR3 sequence: CASGAWEQFF. The CDR3 nucleotides read TGTGCCAGCGGGGCGTGGGAGCAGTTCTTC.

The chain has TRBV10-1 and TRBJ2-7, with D perhaps matching TRBD1 (5 bases). V was cut by 0 bases and J by 2 bases, with 11 bases left in between. Germline V gene lookup returns CDR1 WNHNN and CDR2 SYGVQD (reference sequence). The CDR3 has 15 amino acids. CDR3 coding DNA: TGCGCCAGCAGTGAGTCTACAGGAGTCACCTACGAGCAGTACTTC. Amino acids: CASSESTGVTYEQYF.

The chain recombines TRBV5-4 with TRBJ1-2; 7 bases line up with TRBD1. The CDR3 loop spans 15 amino acids. In germline, CDR1 is SGHNT, CDR2 YYREEE (reference sequence). V was pared by 5 bases and J by 2 bases, with 9 bases of the junction left unmatched. CDR3 sequence reads: CASRHRDSLNYGYTF. The CDR3 coding sequence is TGTGCCAGCAGACACCGGGACAGCTTGAACTATGGCTACACCTTC.

The chain joins TRBV10-3 to TRBJ2-2, with 9 bases matching TRBD1. The CDR3 spans 18 residues. Germline V lookup: CDR1 ENHRY, CDR2 SYGVKD. The V gene end was trimmed by 3 bases and the J gene end by 3 bases; junction bases not matched to a gene: 11. CDR3 in DNA: TGTGCCATCAGTGACCTTCCCGGGACAGGGCAGTACACCGGGGAGCTGTTTTTT. This codes for CAISDLPGTGQYTGELFF.

The chain uses TRBV9 and TRBJ2-7, with 9 bases lining up with TRBD1. This CDR3 has 15 residues. The germline V gene has CDR1 SGDLS and CDR2 YYNGEE. Unmatched junction bases numbered 10, after V lost 5 bases and J lost 4 bases. The CDR3 nucleotides are TGTGCCAGCAGTGGACCGGGGACAGGGTATTACGAGCAGTACTTC. This sequence encodes CASSGPGTGYYEQYF.

This rearrangement joins TRBV28 to TRBJ2-7; the match to TRBD1 covers 10 bases. Germline V gene data show CDR1 as MDHEN and CDR2 as SYDVKM. The length of the CDR3 is 13 residues. Trimming took 7 bases from V and 3 from J; bases not matched to a gene: 3. CDR3 bases: TGTGCCAGCACATGGGACAGGGGCTACGAGCAGTACTTC. It specifies CASTWDRGYEQYF.

The rearrangement uses TRBV28 and TRBJ2-1, with D perhaps matching TRBD2 (6 bases). CDR3 length: 15 amino acids. Deletions cut 5 bases from V and 0 bases from J, with 11 bases between. Per germline, CDR1 MDHEN and CDR2 SYDVKM. The CDR3 DNA is TGTGCCAGCAGTAGTCTAGCGTTCTCCTACAATGAGCAGTTCTTC. This translates into CASSSLAFSYNEQFF. Using reference TRBV28 and TRBJ2-1 for the parts outside the CDR3, the full variable domain is DVKVTQSSRYLVKRTGEKVFLECVQDMDHENMFWYRQDPGLGLRLIYFSYDVKMKEKGDIPEGYSVSREKKERFSLILESASTNQTSMYLCASSSLAFSYNEQFFGPGTRLTVL.